The clone carrying this T cell receptor beta chain is medium-sized. Antigen specificity is unknown. Trimming removed 4 bases from V and 6 bases from J, with 12 bases in between. This CDR3 has 13 residues. CDR1 MDHEN and CDR2 SYDVKM come from the germline V gene. Produced via immunoSEQ multiplex PCR; TCRdb's table is partial and in-frame only. The table has 20,000 to 25,000 clones, around 27% seen once; the top ten hold about 6.6%. The data are from a study of sequential checkpoint blockade in melanoma. Study at large: TCRbeta immunosequencing was performed on DNA from roughly 90 pretreatment melanoma tumor samples. About two dozen patients had tumor biopsies before treatment and at week 13.

Described treatment: randomized to nivolumab then ipilimumab (arm A) or the reverse (arm B). Regarding the study as a whole: PD-L1 staining and CD8+ counts, not mutational load, tracked tumor T-cell clonality. About 30 times likelier clinical benefit followed increased tumor T-cell fraction and clonality.

This material consisted of tumor tissue (inferred from file names), taken from a patient given nivolumab and ipilimumab in sequence. The chain combines TRBV28 with TRBJ1-2, with D unresolved. The receptor was isolated from a human donor with melanoma. The CDR3 coding sequence is TGTGCCAGCAGTTCGGCGCAGCCGGATGGCTACACCTTC. The encoded protein is CASSSAQPDGYTF.